A selection of T cell receptor beta chains follows, all from one sample in a study of T cell changes during pregnancy in multiple sclerosis. The repertoire was sequenced with immunoSEQ multiplex PCR; TCRdb's copy has only in-frame clones and lacks some. The sample has under 85,000 clones, under 90% seen once. The sample consisted of peripheral blood, taken after pregnancy. All receptors derive from a female donor in good health, enrolled as a control in a pregnancy study. The CDR3 runs from the conserved cysteine through the conserved F or W. Each record gives: clone size, V gene, J gene, D gene, CDR3 protein, CDR3 DNA. The D gene is left open where the match is weak. For some rows the clone size is stated as once, few or many, or as a class when expanded; others skip it.

>once|TRBV27|TRBJ1-2|TRBD1
CASSLLGQGNGYTF
TGTGCCAGCAGTTTATTAGGACAGGGGAATGGCTACACCTTC
>NA|TRBV30|TRBJ2-7|TRBD1
CAWSDGRDRATEQYF
TGTGCCTGGAGTGACGGCCGGGACAGGGCTACCGAGCAGTACTTC
>NA|TRBV6-6|TRBJ1-5|NA
CASSADSSSPLSQHF
TGTGCCAGCAGTGCTGACAGCAGCTCCCCCCTGTCCCAGCATTTT
>NA|TRBV5-5|TRBJ1-1|NA
CASSLEGSTEAFF
TGTGCCAGCAGCTTGGAGGGGTCCACTGAAGCTTTCTTT
>NA|TRBV5-6|TRBJ2-7|TRBD2
CASSGPWVGSGGDEQYF
TGTGCCAGCAGCGGGCCCTGGGTGGGAAGCGGGGGTGACGAGCAGTACTTC
>few|TRBV30|TRBJ1-1|NA
CASSTGGEAFF
TGTGCCTCCTCGACAGGTGGTGAAGCTTTCTTT
>NA|TRBV20-1|TRBJ1-6|NA
CSALVNSPLHF
TGCAGTGCTCTCGTGAATTCACCCCTCCACTTT
>NA|TRBV14|TRBJ2-3|NA
CASSQPSADTQYF
TGTGCCAGCAGCCAACCCAGCGCAGATACGCAGTATTTT
>NA|TRBV2|TRBJ2-6|NA
CASSEAPGLTF
TGTGCCAGCAGTGAAGCCCCGGGCCTGACTTTC
>NA|TRBV6-4|TRBJ1-2|NA
CASKQPGHNGYTF
TGTGCCAGCAAACAACCGGGACACAACGGCTACACCTTC
>NA|TRBV6-6|TRBJ2-2|NA
CASNWRGSGELFF
TGTGCCAGCAACTGGCGGGGATCCGGGGAGCTGTTTTTT
>NA|TRBV7-9|TRBJ2-1|NA
CASSLVQYNEQFF
TGTGCCAGCAGCTTGGTCCAGTACAATGAGCAGTTCTTC
>once|TRBV15|TRBJ2-5|TRBD1
CATSREGQQETQYF
TGTGCCACCAGCAGAGAGGGACAGCAAGAGACCCAGTACTTC
>NA|TRBV7-8|TRBJ2-2|TRBD2
CASSARLAGTTGELFF
TGTGCCAGCAGCGCGAGACTAGCGGGGACCACCGGGGAGCTGTTTTTT
>NA|TRBV5-1|TRBJ2-5|NA
CASRVSGSPQETQYF
TGCGCCAGCAGGGTGAGCGGCTCGCCACAAGAGACCCAGTACTTC
>few|TRBV5-4|TRBJ2-7|NA
CASSLQDRSYEQYF
TGTGCCAGCAGCTTGCAGGACAGATCCTACGAGCAGTACTTC
>NA|TRBV2|TRBJ1-2|NA
CASSEGSHYYGYTF
TGTGCCAGCAGTGAAGGTAGTCACTACTATGGCTACACCTTC